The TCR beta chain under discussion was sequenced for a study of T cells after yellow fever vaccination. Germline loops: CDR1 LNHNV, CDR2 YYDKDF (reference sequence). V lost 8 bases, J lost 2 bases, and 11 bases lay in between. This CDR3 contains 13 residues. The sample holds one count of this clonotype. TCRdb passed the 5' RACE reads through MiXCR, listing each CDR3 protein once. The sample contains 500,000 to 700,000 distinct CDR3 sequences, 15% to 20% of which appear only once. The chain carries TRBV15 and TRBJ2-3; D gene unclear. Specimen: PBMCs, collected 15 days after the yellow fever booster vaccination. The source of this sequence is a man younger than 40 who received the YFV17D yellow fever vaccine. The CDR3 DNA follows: TGTGCCACCGCAGCCAGTTCCACAGATACGCAGTATTTT. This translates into CATAASSTDTQYF.